This T cell receptor beta chain was captured in a study of brain T cells in children with intractable seizures. The CDR3 runs 15 residues. V shed 0 bases and J shed 4 bases, with 12 bases lying between them. Germline loops: CDR1 MNHEY, CDR2 SVGAGI. This table comes from immunoSEQ multiplex PCR, and its TCRdb copy is limited to in-frame clones, with some not included. The sample has 110,000 or so clones; 94% are singletons. This clonotype was sampled from a boy less than two years old with hemimegalencephaly and intractable seizures. The chain combines TRBV6-5 with TRBJ2-5, with D perhaps TRBD2 (6 bases). The sequencing here drew on peripheral blood, taken at surgery. The CDR3: CASSYSRWRAETQYF. In DNA, the CDR3 is TGTGCCAGCAGTTACTCAAGGTGGAGGGCAGAGACCCAGTACTTC.